A single T cell receptor beta chain is shown here with its context. Its antigen is still unknown. Trimming cost V 4 bases and J 0 bases, with 5 bases left between them. This CDR3 is built from 13 residues. CDR1 and CDR2 (germline): SGHTA, FQGTGA. Assay used: immunoSEQ multiplex PCR; TCRdb lists only in-frame clones, some missing. This sample has approximately 70,000 clones; just under 95% occur once, and the top ten carry 15% to 17%. The sample comes from a study of OX40 agonist ivuxolimab in advanced cancers. Overall study: Ivuxolimab, an antibody acting as an agonist of OX40 (CD134), was used to treat patients. Patients enrolled in dose escalation were diagnosed with hepatocellular carcinoma, melanoma, renal cell or head and neck cancer.

Study-wide points: Partial responders at 0.1-3.0 mg/kg had among the lowest clonal expansion. On average, a greater number of expanded clones characterised CD8+ T cells relative to CD4+.

This chain connects TRBV7-3 to TRBJ2-3; D may correspond to TRBD1 or TRBD2 (5 bases each). The material sequenced was CD4+ or CD8+ T cells sorted from blood, taken in a trial of the OX40 agonist ivuxolimab. The receptor's source is an adult with an advanced solid tumor such as melanoma, head and neck, liver or kidney cancer. As DNA, the CDR3 is TGTGCCAGCAGCTGGGACAGCACAGATACGCAGTATTTT. Protein product: CASSWDSTDTQYF.